The clone carrying this T cell receptor (beta chain) was detected a few times. The antigen is unknown. The entry originates in a study of CD8 T cells in ankylosing spondylitis. Overall study findings and caveats: Characteristic of ankylosing spondylitis blood, it appeared, was a TCR beta motif comprising roughly eight highly homologous variants. There was reportedly significant enrichment of clones that were disease-linked in matched ankylosing spondylitis synovial fluid. Earlier literature documents some of the motif variants in reactive arthritis synovial fluid and blood.

Germline V gene data show CDR1 as MGHRA and CDR2 as YSYEKL. This CDR3 has 19 residues. V was clipped by 4 bases and J by 4 bases; unmatched bases: 17. From the 5' RACE reads, TCRdb called clonotypes with MiXCR, one entry per CDR3 protein. The repertoire consists of around 220,000 distinct CDR3 sequences, with 18% occurring once and the leading ten covering under 45%. The chain uses TRBV4-1 and TRBJ2-2; the match to TRBD1 covers 8 bases. The sequenced sample was blood, either unsorted or a sorted T cell fraction (not recorded which). This clonotype was sampled from a male donor with ankylosing spondylitis. CDR3 bases: TGCGCCAGCAGCCGCGGAGGAGCCCGGGGACAGGATTTCACCGGGGAGCTGTTTTTT. It specifies CASSRGGARGQDFTGELFF.